This T cell receptor beta chain was observed in a study of post-analysis software for immune sequencing data. Study-wide points: Comparison of patients with controls showed four or five TRBV segments more frequent in patients, TRBV5-6, TRBV5-1 and TRBV20-1 among them.

V shed 1 base and J shed 4 bases, with 11 bases lying between them. CDR3 length: 14 amino acids. Germline assignment: CDR1 SGHTA and CDR2 FQGNSA. Note on this clonotype: What it recognizes is unknown.

cDNA libraries of TCR beta carried unique molecular identifiers. TCRdb analysed the PCR reads with MiXCR anew, one entry per CDR3 protein. The sample has 250,000 to 300,000 distinct CDR3 sequences, 36% seen once. The receptor comes from a girl between 10 and 17 years old with multiple sclerosis. The specimen was blood. The chain employs TRBV7-2 and TRBJ2-7; no firm D call. CDR3 sequence: CASSLGVRVYEQYF. The CDR3 DNA reads TGTGCCAGCAGCTTAGGCGTCCGCGTATACGAGCAGTACTTC.